The next 22 T cell receptor beta chains were all read from a single sample in a study of blood T cell repertoires in COVID-19. Assay: immunoSEQ multiplex PCR; the TCRdb copy retains only in-frame clones and omits some. The sample yields about 330,000 clones, 80% to 95% seen once. Material for sequencing was PBMCs or T cells enriched from blood (not recorded which). All receptors come from a woman in her 30s who had recovered from COVID-19.

The V and J genes are TRBV19 and TRBJ2-1; tentative D call: TRBD2 (6 bases). From germline, CDR1 is LNHDA and CDR2 SQIVND (reference sequence). V dropped 8 bases and J dropped 0 bases, with 11 bases sitting between them. This CDR3 spans 14 amino acids. The CDR3 DNA is TGTGCCAGTGGATTGGGGGGCTCCTACAATGAGCAGTTCTTC. Translated: CASGLGGSYNEQFF.

Here the CDR3 DNA reads TGTGCCACCAGTGACCGAATGACAGGAGAAGCTTTCTTT. It codes for CATSDRMTGEAFF. J is TRBJ1-1 and V is TRBV24-1; a possible D gene is TRBD1 (6 bases). The V end was cut by 4 bases, the J end by 8 bases, with 13 bases between. CDR3 length: 13 amino acids. Germline lookup yields CDR1 KGHDR and CDR2 SFDVKD.

As for this clone: A read error may account for a junction end that differs from germline. The CDR3: CASSQADSPRIF. The CDR3 region has the DNA TGTGCCAGCAGCCAAGCTGACTCGCCCCGAATTTTC. This rearrangement joins TRBV3-1 (or the pseudogene TRBV3-2) to TRBJ1-2; D unresolved. From germline, CDR1 is LGHDT and CDR2 YNNKEL (reference sequence). This CDR3 is 12 amino acids long.

This clone was detected once. The same CDR3 can be traced to other DNA sequences in this sample. CDR3 in DNA: TGTGCCAGCAGTCTACAGGGGAACCAGCCCCAGCATTTT. It translates to CASSLQGNQPQHF. V usage is TRBV27 and J usage is TRBJ1-5; 7 nucleotides line up with TRBD1. The CDR3 has 13 residues. Unmatched junction bases numbered 5, after V lost 5 bases and J lost 7 bases. CDR1 is MNHEY, CDR2 SMNVEV, per germline (reference sequence).

This clone was seen a few times. The rearrangement uses TRBV6-6 and TRBJ1-1; a possible D gene is TRBD1 (5 bases). CDR3 size: 11 residues. CDR1 and CDR2 from the germline V gene are MNHNY and SVGAGI (reference sequence). V lost 7 bases and J lost 7, with 10 bases in between. This CDR3 reads CASTTRVEAFF. The CDR3 DNA is TGTGCCAGCACCACCAGGGTTGAAGCTTTCTTT.

This clone was seen a few times. CDR3 nucleotides: TGTGCCAGCAATCCTCTTGGGACAGGAAGCTACGAGCAGTACTTC. Amino acids: CASNPLGTGSYEQYF. This rearrangement joins TRBV28 to TRBJ2-7, with 8 bases fitting TRBD1. The V gene's germline CDR1 is MDHEN and CDR2 SYDVKM. Trimming removed 7 bases from V and 3 bases from J; junction bases left unmatched: 11. This CDR3 spans 15 amino acids.

The chain couples TRBV4-2 to TRBJ2-7; the match to TRBD1 covers 7 bases. Germline V gene lookup returns CDR1 LGHNA and CDR2 YNFKEQ. The CDR3 is 14 residues long. The trim removed 5 bases at V and 3 bases at J, leaving 7 bases unmatched. The CDR3 coding sequence is TGTGCCAGCAGCGATAACAGGGGACACTACGAGCAGTACTTC. This translates into CASSDNRGHYEQYF.

This rearrangement joins TRBV4-3 to TRBJ2-1; D remains unclear. The V gene's germline CDR1 is LGHNA and CDR2 YSLEER. The CDR3 loop spans 16 amino acids. The V end was cut by 0 bases, the J end by 2 bases, with 11 bases between. CDR3 DNA: TGCGCCAGCAGCCAAGATTACCGAGTCACCTACAATGAGCAGTTCTTC. This codes for CASSQDYRVTYNEQFF.

The chain recombines TRBV5-1 with TRBJ2-7; 8 bases line up with TRBD1. The CDR3 runs to 14 residues. Germline V CDR1 and CDR2: SGHRS, YFSETQ. V was pared by 3 bases and J by 5 bases, with 7 bases of the junction left unmatched. DNA for the CDR3: TGCGCCAGCAGCTCCACGACAGGGGTCAACGAGCAGTACTTC. It yields the protein CASSSTTGVNEQYF.

This clone appeared once. The chain has TRBV7-9 and TRBJ1-2; D unclear. The CDR3 loop spans 15 amino acids. Germline values: CDR1 SEHNR, CDR2 FQNEAQ (reference sequence). The V gene lost 6 bases and the J gene lost 3 bases, with 17 bases spanning the gap. Written as DNA, the CDR3 is TGTGCCAGCAGTTACAGCCTTTCAAGGTACTATGGCTACACCTTC. Translated, it gives CASSYSLSRYYGYTF. Full variable domain (rest looked up from reference TRBV7-9 and TRBJ1-2): DTGVSQNPRHKITKRGQNVTFRCDPISEHNRLYWYRQTLGQGPEFLTYFQNEAQLEKSRLLSDRFSAERPKGSFSTLEIQRTEQGDSAMYLCASSYSLSRYYGYTFGSGTRLTVV.

V and J are TRBV4-3 and TRBJ1-1, with D uncertain. CDR1 is LGHNA and CDR2 is YSLEER in the germline V gene. Trimming removed 0 bases at V and 1 base at J, with 9 bases between. The CDR3 totals 15 residues. CDR3: CASSQDRNRNTEAFF. DNA of the CDR3: TGCGCCAGCAGCCAAGATCGAAACAGGAACACTGAAGCTTTCTTT.

This chain links TRBV9 with TRBJ1-6; D is unclear. Germline CDR1 and CDR2: SGDLS and YYNGEE. The ends were cut back, 3 bases at V and 0 bases at J, with 10 bases in the middle. The CDR3 spans 16 residues. CDR3 residues: CASSARRDSYNSPLHF. The CDR3 nucleotides are TGTGCCAGCAGCGCCCGACGGGACTCCTATAATTCACCCCTCCACTTT. The full variable domain, completed using reference TRBV9 and TRBJ1-6, is DSGVTQTPKHLITATGQRVTLRCSPRSGDLSVYWYQQSLDQGLQFLIQYYNGEERAKGNILERFSAQQFPDLHSELNLSSLELGDSALYFCASSARRDSYNSPLHFGNGTRLTVT.

This chain connects TRBV28 to TRBJ1-5; 7 bases agree with TRBD1. CDR1 is MDHEN and CDR2 is SYDVKM in the germline V gene. Germline trimming cut 6 bases from V and 6 bases from J; bases unmatched to any gene: 8. The CDR3 covers 14 residues. The CDR3 DNA follows: TGTGCCAGCAGCTTGACAGGGAGTGGTCAGCCCCAGCATTTT. This encodes CASSLTGSGQPQHF.

The V call is TRBV6-1, the J call TRBJ1-3; a possible D gene is TRBD1 (6 bases). This CDR3 contains 15 residues. V was cut by 2 bases and J by 8 bases, with 16 bases left in between. CDR1 and CDR2 from the germline V gene are MNHNS and SASEGT. CDR3 residues: CASSELAGTTDTIYF. The CDR3 bases are TGTGCCAGCAGTGAACTCGCCGGGACAACGGACACCATATATTTT.

This chain joins TRBV28 and TRBJ1-2; 9 bases align to TRBD1. The J segment lost 8 bases and the V segment lost 8 bases, leaving 21 bases of the junction unmatched. This CDR3 is 17 amino acids long. Germline CDR1 is MDHEN and CDR2 is SYDVKM. The CDR3 loop is CASGSGTGKFVIQGYTF. CDR3 DNA: TGTGCCAGCGGCTCCGGGACAGGGAAATTTGTAATCCAGGGCTACACCTTC.

V is TRBV2 and J is TRBJ1-2; weak D call: TRBD1 (6 bases). Trimming left V 4 bases short and J 4 bases short, with 10 bases between. The germline V gene encodes CDR1 SNHLY and CDR2 FYNNEI. This CDR3 is 13 amino acids long. The CDR3 reads CASSGGQPYGYTF. In DNA, the CDR3 is TGTGCCAGCAGTGGTGGACAGCCCTATGGCTACACCTTC. The full variable domain, with the rest looked up from reference TRBV2 and TRBJ1-2, is EPEVTQTPSHQVTQMGQEVILRCVPISNHLYFYWYRQILGQKVEFLVSFYNNEISEKSEIFDDQFSVERPDGSNFTLKIRSTKLEDSAMYFCASSGGQPYGYTFGSGTRLTVV.

The chain recombines TRBV28 with TRBJ2-3; D may be TRBD1 (5 bases). The CDR3 totals 15 residues. CDR1 and CDR2 from the germline V gene are MDHEN and SYDVKM. Trimming removed 2 bases at V and 0 bases at J, with 9 bases between. CDR3 protein: CASSLETDSTDTQYF. The DNA of the CDR3 is TGTGCCAGCAGTTTAGAGACAGATAGCACAGATACGCAGTATTTT.

The chain links TRBV19 to TRBJ1-5; D is possibly TRBD1 (5 bases). The CDR3 covers 15 residues. Germline CDR1 and CDR2: LNHDA and SQIVND (reference sequence). The ends were cut back, 4 bases at V and 2 bases at J, with 12 bases in the middle. The CDR3 nucleotides read TGTGCCAGTAGTAAATCGACGGGGGGCAATCAGCCCCAGCATTTT. Translated: CASSKSTGGNQPQHF.

The chain uses TRBV19 and TRBJ2-3; 7 positions agree with TRBD2. V dropped 5 bases and J dropped 6; count of bases not matched to a gene: 2. This CDR3 has 12 amino acids. Looked up from germline, CDR1 is LNHDA and CDR2 is SQIVND (reference sequence). The CDR3 nucleotides are TGTGCCAGTAGTGAGACTAGCGATACGCAGTATTTT. Translating gives CASSETSDTQYF.

The chain recombines TRBV6-6 with TRBJ2-2, with a tentative D call TRBD1 (6 bases). The CDR3 is 15 residues long. Germline V gene lookup returns CDR1 MNHNY and CDR2 SVGAGI (reference sequence). The V gene lost 6 bases and the J gene lost 4 bases, with 15 bases spanning the gap. CDR3 amino acids: CASSSRTELTGELFF. The DNA of the CDR3 is TGTGCCAGCAGCTCCCGGACAGAACTCACCGGGGAGCTGTTTTTT.

The CDR3 region is CATSQREGPDTQYF. DNA of the CDR3: TGTGCCACTTCTCAGCGGGAGGGACCAGATACGCAGTATTTT. The chain employs TRBV5-4 and TRBJ2-3; TRBD2 agrees at 10 bases. J was trimmed by 4 bases and V by 9 bases; bases with no gene match: 8. CDR3 size: 14 residues. The germline V gene has CDR1 SGHNT and CDR2 YYREEE (reference sequence).

V is TRBV6-2 or TRBV6-3 and J is TRBJ2-1; 13 nucleotides align to TRBD2. V lost 4 bases and J lost 9; bases outside the gene matches: 15. From germline, CDR1 is MNHEY and CDR2 SVGEGT. CDR3 length: 18 amino acids. The CDR3 sequence is CASSSGAGLAGVSSEQFF. The CDR3, as DNA: TGTGCCAGCAGTTCCGGGGCCGGACTAGCGGGAGTAAGTAGTGAGCAGTTCTTC.